This T cell receptor (beta chain) was sequenced in a study of beta chain features in type 1 diabetes. Study-wide points: Shorter TCRB CDR3s, moderately but significantly so, marked every one of the four CD4+ subsets in Type 1 diabetes patients.

All of the isolated RNA was reverse transcribed, so expressed TCRB transcripts were sequenced. The data were produced by immunoSEQ multiplex PCR, yet TCRdb's version contains in-frame clones alone and is incomplete. The sample includes 240,000 or so clones, 14% of them seen just once. For this clone: Its antigen is as yet unknown.

CDR3 length: 14 amino acids. Trimming removed 1 base at V and 1 base at J, with 9 bases between. Germline values: CDR1 SGDLS, CDR2 YYNGEE. The source material was naive CD4+ T cells from blood. This sequence originates from a man aged 25-45 years with type 1 diabetes. The chain links TRBV9 to TRBJ2-7; D is undetermined. The CDR3 nucleotides read TGTGCCAGCAGCGTAAGGATCGGGTCCTACGAGCAGTACTTC. This translates into CASSVRIGSYEQYF. Looking up the rest from reference TRBV9 and TRBJ2-7 gives the full variable domain: DSGVTQTPKHLITATGQRVTLRCSPRSGDLSVYWYQQSLDQGLQFLIQYYNGEERAKGNILERFSAQQFPDLHSELNLSSLELGDSALYFCASSVRIGSYEQYFGPGTRLTVT.